A selection of T cell receptor beta chains follows, all from one sample in a study of cytomegalovirus exposure and HLA in healthy donors. Repertoires were generated with immunoSEQ multiplex PCR, while TCRdb's copy carries only in-frame clones and drops some. The sample table sets out about 84,000 clones. Input material: PBMCs. The receptor set was obtained from a man in his forties or fifties in good health and CMV-seronegative. Each CDR3 is given with its conserved first and last residue. The D gene is left open where the match is weak.

D | length | J | V | DNA | CDR3
. | 15 | TRBJ2-7 | TRBV6-1 | TGTGCCAGCAGTGAAGCGAGATGGCAGGCCTACGAGCAGTACTTC | CASSEARWQAYEQYF
. | 14 | TRBJ1-1 | TRBV28 | TGTGCCAGCAGTTTAACAGGGAAGGGCACTGAAGCTTTCTTT | CASSLTGKGTEAFF
. | 15 | TRBJ2-1 | TRBV5-1 | TGCGCCAGCAGCTTTCTCGCGGGGAACTACAATGAGCAGTTCTTC | CASSFLAGNYNEQFF
. | 13 | TRBJ1-1 | TRBV6-1 | TGTGCCAGCAGTGATCAGATTAACACTGAAGCTTTCTTT | CASSDQINTEAFF
TRBD1 | 15 | TRBJ2-7 | TRBV7-8 | TGTGCCAGCAGCCCCCGGGACAGGGGGCGCTACGAGCAGTACTTC | CASSPRDRGRYEQYF
TRBD1 | 15 | TRBJ1-4 | TRBV19 | TGTGCCAGTAGTTTTTTCGGACAGGGGGATGAAAAACTGTTTTTT | CASSFFGQGDEKLFF
TRBD1 | 17 | TRBJ2-1 | TRBV4-1 | TGCGCCAGCAGCCAAGACGTACAGGGGGTTATTGTCAATGAGCAGTTCTTC | CASSQDVQGVIVNEQFF
. | 14 | TRBJ1-6 | TRBV5-1 | TGCGCCAGCAGCTTTCGGAGTAATAATTCACCCCTCCACTTT | CASSFRSNNSPLHF
TRBD1 | 14 | TRBJ1-1 | TRBV9 | TGTGCCAGCAGCGTGGATTCAGGGGGCACTGAAGCTTTCTTT | CASSVDSGGTEAFF
. | 16 | TRBJ2-3 | TRBV9 | TGTGCCAGCAGCCCCCAAGGGGGGGGGTGGCCAGATACGCAGTATTTT | CASSPQGGGWPDTQYF
TRBD2 | 16 | TRBJ2-3 | TRBV5-1 | TGCGCCAGCAGCGTCCGACTAGCGGGGAGCACAGATACGCAGTATTTT | CASSVRLAGSTDTQYF
. | 13 | TRBJ2-1 | TRBV10-1 | TGCGCCAGCAGTCAGACAGGGGAGGGTGAGCAGTTCTTC | CASSQTGEGEQFF
. | 13 | TRBJ1-2 | TRBV7-3 | TGTGCCAGCAGCACCGGACAGAGCTATGGCTACACCTTC | CASSTGQSYGYTF
TRBD1 | 15 | TRBJ1-4 | TRBV19 | TGTGCCAGTAGTGCATCACAGGGGCAAAATGAAAAACTGTTTTTT | CASSASQGQNEKLFF
. | 15 | TRBJ2-1 | TRBV19 | TGTGCCAGTAGTATAGTCCCCCCAGGGGCCAATGAGCAGTTCTTC | CASSIVPPGANEQFF
TRBD1 | 16 | TRBJ1-6 | TRBV4-2 | TGTGCCAGCAGAGAACCGGGACAGGGCTATAATTCACCCCTCCACTTT | CASREPGQGYNSPLHF
. | 14 | TRBJ1-6 | TRBV7-8 | TGTGCCAGCAGCTTAGTGGGGGGTCGTTCACCCCTCCACTTT | CASSLVGGRSPLHF
. | 14 | TRBJ1-1 | TRBV10-3 | TGTGCCATCAGTGTAGGGGTGGAGAACACTGAAGCTTTCTTT | CAISVGVENTEAFF
TRBD1 | 15 | TRBJ1-1 | TRBV19 | TGTGCCAGTAGTGCGGGACAGGGGATGAACACTGAAGCTTTCTTT | CASSAGQGMNTEAFF
. | 15 | TRBJ2-5 | TRBV15 | TGTGCCACCAGCAGATTCGTCAGGTTAACGGAGACCCAGTACTTC | CATSRFVRLTETQYF
TRBD2 | 11 | TRBJ2-5 | TRBV30 | TGTGCCTGGACGGCGCGGGAGTCCCAGTACTTC | CAWTARESQYF
. | 15 | TRBJ2-3 | TRBV27 | TGTGCCAGCGGGTCGTCGGCAGGTAATACAGATACGCAGTATTTT | CASGSSAGNTDTQYF
. | 13 | TRBJ2-5 | TRBV14 | TGTGCCAGCAGCCAAGAGAGATTTTCGGCCCAGTACTTC | CASSQERFSAQYF
TRBD2 | 13 | TRBJ2-1 | TRBV5-6 | TGTGCCAGTTCAGAAGCGGGGGGTAATGAGCAGTTCTTC | CASSEAGGNEQFF
TRBD1 | 16 | TRBJ1-6 | TRBV27 | TGTGCCAGCAGTCTCCGGGACAGGGGGCCGTATTCACCCCTCCACTTT | CASSLRDRGPYSPLHF
TRBD1 | 16 | TRBJ1-2 | TRBV7-9 | TGTGCCAGCAGCTTGGCCGGGACAGGAGAAAACTATGGCTACACCTTC | CASSLAGTGENYGYTF
TRBD1 | 17 | TRBJ2-3 | TRBV9 | TGTGCCAGCAGCGTCCAATCGCCGGGACAGGGTTCAGATACGCAGTATTTT | CASSVQSPGQGSDTQYF
TRBD1 | 13 | TRBJ2-1 | TRBV28 | TGTGCCAGCCGACAGGGTTTGAACAATGAGCAGTTCTTC | CASRQGLNNEQFF
. | 15 | TRBJ1-1 | TRBV28 | TGTGCCAGCAGTCTCAGGGGCCGCGGGCTAAAGGGAGCTTTCTTT | CASSLRGRGLKGAFF
. | 15 | TRBJ1-1 | TRBV5-4 | TGTGCCAGCAGCTTGGTGCGGACAGCGAACACTGAAGCTTTCTTT | CASSLVRTANTEAFF
. | 15 | TRBJ1-1 | TRBV18 | TGTGCCAGCTCACCAGCGACAAGGAGGTGGACTGAAGCTTTCTTT | CASSPATRRWTEAFF
. | 12 | TRBJ2-5 | TRBV18 | TGTGCCAGCTCACCAACATTGGAGACCCAGTACTTC | CASSPTLETQYF
. | 14 | TRBJ1-1 | TRBV5-1 | TGCGCCAGCAGCTTGGCAGGGAAGAACACTGAAGCTTTCTTT | CASSLAGKNTEAFF
. | 12 | TRBJ2-7 | TRBV5-4 | TGTGCCAGCAGCTTGAGACAGTACGAGCAGTACTTC | CASSLRQYEQYF
TRBD1 | 14 | TRBJ2-7 | TRBV7-2 | TGTGCCAGCAGCTACAACAGGGGGTATTACGAGCAGTACTTC | CASSYNRGYYEQYF
TRBD1 | 14 | TRBJ2-7 | TRBV28 | TGTGCCAGCAGTCTCGGACAGGGGTTCTACGAGCAGTACTTC | CASSLGQGFYEQYF
TRBD1 | 15 | TRBJ1-1 | TRBV7-2 | TGTGCCAGCAGCCCTCGGACAGGGGGCTTTACTGAAGCTTTCTTT | CASSPRTGGFTEAFF
. | 16 | TRBJ1-1 | TRBV25-1 | TGTGCCAGCAGTGAATATGGCAGGGAAGATGGCACTGAAGCTTTCTTT | CASSEYGREDGTEAFF
. | 15 | TRBJ1-4 | TRBV5-6 | TGTGCCAGCAGCTTGGGGGGGGGATTACCGGGAAAACTGTTTTTT | CASSLGGGLPGKLFF
TRBD1 | 17 | TRBJ1-1 | TRBV5-1 | TGCGCCAGCAGCTCCCGCCCCCGGGACAGTAACTACACTGAAGCTTTCTTT | CASSSRPRDSNYTEAFF
. | 14 | TRBJ1-6 | TRBV9 | TGTGCCAGCAATCACGGGGTAGATAATTCACCCCTCCACTTT | CASNHGVDNSPLHF
TRBD2 | 13 | TRBJ2-5 | TRBV2 | TGTGCCAGCACCAACGGGGGGGCAGAGACCCAGTACTTC | CASTNGGAETQYF
. | 15 | TRBJ1-1 | TRBV2 | TGTGCCAGCAGTGGGGAGTCAGGATGGAACACTGAAGCTTTCTTT | CASSGESGWNTEAFF
. | 15 | TRBJ1-1 | TRBV28 | TGTGCCAGCAGCCCCTGGGGGGTCCAAGGCACTGAAGCTTTCTTT | CASSPWGVQGTEAFF
. | 15 | TRBJ1-4 | TRBV9 | TGTGCCAGCAGCGTAGCAGGGGACACTAATGAAAAACTGTTTTTT | CASSVAGDTNEKLFF
TRBD1 | 19 | TRBJ2-6 | TRBV5-1 | TGCGCCAGCAGTCCGAGCCCCGGGACAGCGTACTCTGGGGCCAACGTCCTGACTTTC | CASSPSPGTAYSGANVLTF
TRBD1 | 15 | TRBJ2-7 | TRBV18 | TGTGCCAGCTCACCGAAGACAGGGGCTACGGGGGAGCAGTACTTC | CASSPKTGATGEQYF
. | 13 | TRBJ1-1 | TRBV5-1 | TGCGCCAGCAGCTCCGTTGTGAACACTGAAGCTTTCTTT | CASSSVVNTEAFF
TRBD2 | 14 | TRBJ2-7 | TRBV19 | TGTGCCAGTAGTCTTAGCGGGGGGGCCTACGAGCAGTACTTC | CASSLSGGAYEQYF